This T cell receptor beta chain is drawn from a study of PD-1 and CTLA-4 blockade in melanoma. The assay was immunoSEQ multiplex PCR, and TCRdb's table has in-frame clones only and misses some. The sample lists approximately 11,000 clones; approximately 85% were seen once. Germline CDR1 is GTSNPN and CDR2 is SVGIG (reference sequence). There are 14 residues in the CDR3. Trimming cost V 5 bases and J 2 bases, with 13 bases left between them. The specimen was CD8+ T cells from peripheral blood, collected from a patient given anti-PD-1 treatment. This receptor was taken from a human donor with melanoma. The chain employs TRBV30 and TRBJ2-1; D unclear. The chain's CDR3 is CAWGHGEAYNEQFF. CDR3 bases: TGTGCCTGGGGGCATGGGGAAGCCTACAATGAGCAGTTCTTC.